This T cell receptor (beta chain) was obtained from a study of blood T cell repertoires in COVID-19. Study overall: PBMCs, B-cell-depleted T cells, or T cells provided the cDNA or gDNA that made up the material.

Germline assignment: CDR1 SGHTA and CDR2 FQGTGA. V shed 2 bases and J shed 7 bases, with 12 bases lying between them. The CDR3 sequence is 14 residues long. In the original processing: Amplification of reference gene primers provided the estimated nucleated cell counts. The protocol was immunoSEQ multiplex PCR, while the TCRdb copy is restricted to in-frame clones and leaves out a portion. For V, J and clone size, that table is used; D and trimming come from the DNA. The repertoire includes over 90,000 clones, roughly 82% of them detected once, and approximately 12% sits in the top ten. The receptor's source is a human donor in a cohort sampled during active COVID-19. The gene calls are TRBV7-3 and TRBJ1-5; D uncertain. Specimen: peripheral blood. CDR3 sequence (DNA): TGTGCCAGCAGCTTATTTGGCAGCGGGCAGCCCCAGCATTTT. Translated: CASSLFGSGQPQHF.